This T cell receptor beta chain was retrieved from a study of OX40 agonist ivuxolimab in advanced cancers. As for the study in general: There were three patients with partial responses, one having hepatocellular carcinoma and two cutaneous melanoma.

Method: immunoSEQ multiplex PCR; TCRdb's copy keeps in-frame clones and lacks some. The sample yields approximately 47,000 clones, about 93% seen once. The study's findings and limits: CD8+ T cells were the subset that, on average, had more expanded clones than CD4+.

This CDR3 is 12 amino acids long. The germline gives CDR1 SGDLS, CDR2 YYNGEE. Trimming took off 3 bases at V and 5 bases at J, with 3 bases between the two ends. For this clone: Antigen specificity is unknown.

The chain recombines TRBV9 with TRBJ1-6, with unresolved D. Sequenced here: CD4+ or CD8+ T cells sorted from blood, sampled in a trial of the OX40 agonist ivuxolimab. The origin of this receptor is an adult with an advanced solid tumor such as melanoma, head and neck, liver or kidney cancer. In DNA, the CDR3 is TGTGCCAGCAGCGCCGATAATTCACCCCTCCACTTT. This sequence encodes CASSADNSPLHF.